The 8 T cell receptor beta chains in this list originate from one sample, sequenced in a study of technical replicates of blood from several donors. Data came from immunoSEQ multiplex PCR; TCRdb stores just in-frame clones and leaves some out. The table shows about 70,000 clones, with about 94% occurring only once. Sequencing was carried out using T cells isolated from PBMCs. Source of these receptors: a human donor in good health.

The V call is TRBV4-3, the J call TRBJ2-7; a possible D gene is TRBD1 (6 bases). The V gene's germline CDR1 is LGHNA and CDR2 YSLEER. This CDR3 has 15 residues. Trimming stripped 0 bases from V and 1 base from J, with 10 bases between. CDR3 sequence: CASSQEGGWSYEQYF. DNA for the CDR3: TGCGCCAGCAGCCAAGAAGGGGGTTGGTCCTACGAGCAGTACTTC.

The chain is built from TRBV5-1 and TRBJ2-3; possible D gene TRBD1, 5 bases. V was trimmed by 6 bases and J by 2 bases, leaving 16 bases between them. The CDR3 sequence is 15 residues long. Germline V gene lookup returns CDR1 SGHRS and CDR2 YFSETQ. CDR3 amino acids: CASMGRQRPTDTQYF. CDR3 sequence (DNA): TGCGCCAGCATGGGGCGGCAGAGACCCACAGATACGCAGTATTTT.

This clone appeared once. This chain connects TRBV14 to TRBJ1-5; D gene uncertain. Trimming took off 3 bases at V and 1 base at J, with 7 bases between the two ends. The CDR3 is 14 amino acids. CDR1 is SGHDN, CDR2 FVKESK, per germline. The DNA for the CDR3 is TGTGCCAGCAGCCACCTCGGGAGCAATCAGCCCCAGCATTTT. Its translation is CASSHLGSNQPQHF.

V is TRBV11-2 and J is TRBJ2-2, with TRBD1 matching over 7 bases. Germline trimming cut 4 bases from V and 4 bases from J; bases unmatched to any gene: 6. The length of the CDR3 is 15 residues. The germline V gene has CDR1 SGHAT and CDR2 FQNNGV. CDR3 sequence: CASSWDSLGTGELFF. The DNA for the CDR3 is TGTGCCAGCAGCTGGGACAGTTTAGGCACCGGGGAGCTGTTTTTT.

The gene calls are TRBV7-9 and TRBJ1-2, with 8 bases aligning to TRBD1. Losses at the gene ends were 5 bases for V and 3 bases for J; bases not matched to a gene: 8. Germline CDR1 is SEHNR and CDR2 is FQNEAQ (reference sequence). This CDR3 has 15 residues. The CDR3 bases are TGTGCCAGCAGCCAGCGGGACAGGACCTACTATGGCTACACCTTC. It translates to CASSQRDRTYYGYTF.

J is TRBJ2-5 and V is TRBV7-2; 7 positions agree with TRBD1. The junction had 6 bases not matched to a gene; V was cut back by 5 bases and J by 0 bases. The CDR3 length is 15 residues. CDR1 is SGHTA, CDR2 FQGNSA, per germline. The CDR3 protein is CASSQTGQHQETQYF. DNA of the CDR3: TGTGCCAGCAGCCAGACGGGACAGCACCAAGAGACCCAGTACTTC.

J is TRBJ2-5 and V is TRBV6-1; D is possibly TRBD2 (7 bases). The CDR3 totals 15 residues. Germline lookup yields CDR1 MNHNS and CDR2 SASEGT. V was trimmed by 4 bases and J by 5 bases, leaving 17 bases between them. DNA of the CDR3: TGTGCCAGCAGTGTCGGAGGGGGGGTCGGGGAGACCCAGTACTTC. Translated, it gives CASSVGGGVGETQYF.

The chain couples TRBV4-3 to TRBJ1-1; D not resolved. CDR1 and CDR2 (germline): LGHNA, YSLEER. The V end lost 4 bases, the J end lost 6 bases, and 15 bases lay between the germline ends. This CDR3 contains 14 residues. CDR3 residues: CASSPSSGIPEAFF. The DNA of the CDR3 is TGCGCCAGCAGCCCAAGCTCGGGGATCCCTGAAGCTTTCTTT.